What follows is one T cell receptor (beta chain) and its context. The source of the sample is a study of blood T cell repertoires in COVID-19. The CDR3 is 16 amino acids. Trimming cost V 5 bases and J 0 bases; bases outside gene matches: 10. Germline-derived CDR1 and CDR2 are PRHDT and FYEKMQ (reference sequence). TCRdb's table, derived via immunoSEQ multiplex PCR, lists solely in-frame clones and lacks some. The sample includes about 310,000 clones, 89% seen only once; the top ten take about 9.9%. Sequenced sample: PBMCs or T cells enriched from blood (not recorded which). The TCR sequence derives from a woman in her 40s who had recovered from COVID-19. V usage is TRBV13 and J usage is TRBJ2-7, with 7 bases fitting TRBD1. CDR3 in DNA: TGTGCCAGCAGCGCCACCGGGACAGAGGCCTCCTACGAGCAGTACTTC. Residues: CASSATGTEASYEQYF.